Presented here are 28 T cell receptor beta chains from one specimen sequenced in a study of neurological immune-mediated disorders. TCRdb re-derived calls from the 5' RACE reads in MiXCR, one entry per CDR3 protein. The sample consists of tens of thousands of distinct CDR3 sequences, over 9% of them appearing once. Specimen: PBMCs. The receptors were gathered from a woman in her 30s with HTLV-1-associated myelopathy (HAM/TSP).

This clonotype was recorded at least ten times. The chain couples TRBV7-8 to TRBJ2-7, with D tentatively TRBD1 (6 bases). V was shortened by 3 bases and J by 7 bases, with 7 bases between the two germline ends. This CDR3 spans 11 amino acids. Per the germline V gene, CDR1 is SGHVS and CDR2 is FQNEAQ. The CDR3 spells CASSFDREQYF. In DNA form, the CDR3 reads TGTGCCAGCAGCTTCGACAGGGAGCAGTACTTC.

This clonotype was seen ten or more times. V usage is TRBV20-1 and J usage is TRBJ2-3; D ambiguous. Germline lookup yields CDR1 DFQATT and CDR2 SNEGSKA (reference sequence). Between the trimmed V and J ends, which lost 4 bases and 8 bases, there was a span of 10 bases. This CDR3 has 11 residues. The CDR3: CSAKSRLTQYF. The CDR3 coding sequence is TGCAGTGCTAAAAGTCGTCTTACGCAGTATTTT.

In its sample, this clonotype was seen many times. The chain links TRBV20-1 to TRBJ2-3; D unresolved. CDR3 length: 13 amino acids. Trimming cost V 4 bases and J 2 bases, with 10 bases left between them. Germline CDR1 DFQATT, CDR2 SNEGSKA (reference sequence). The CDR3 here is CSATRHTTDTQYF. CDR3 in DNA: TGCAGTGCTACCCGCCATACCACAGATACGCAGTATTTT.

This chain joins TRBV29-1 and TRBJ1-1; D is unclear. Trimming cost V 4 bases and J 3 bases, with 12 bases left between them. The CDR3 consists of 13 residues. From germline, CDR1 is SQVTM and CDR2 ANQGSEA. CDR3: CSVVGNGYTEAFF. The CDR3 nucleotides read TGCAGCGTTGTAGGGAATGGGTACACTGAAGCTTTCTTT.

This clonotype was recorded many times. This chain joins TRBV12-3 or TRBV12-4 and TRBJ1-1; D unresolved. The CDR3 extends over 12 amino acids. With 3 bases removed from V and 7 bases from J, the gap between germline ends came to 9 bases. CDR3 in DNA: TGTGCCAGCAGTTTGGGGTCTATTGAAGCTTTCTTT. It translates to CASSLGSIEAFF.

This clonotype has a count of ten or more. The genes are TRBV7-2 and TRBJ2-7; either TRBD1 or TRBD2 may supply D (5 bases each). Germline values: CDR1 SGHTA, CDR2 FQGNSA. The V gene lost 5 bases and the J gene lost 0 bases, with 14 bases spanning the gap. CDR3 size: 15 residues. The CDR3 reads CASSQTWGSSYEQYF. Here the CDR3 DNA reads TGTGCCAGCAGCCAGACCTGGGGGAGCTCCTACGAGCAGTACTTC. Variable domain in full (rest from reference TRBV7-2 and TRBJ2-7): GAGVSQSPSNKVTEKGKDVELRCDPISGHTALYWYRQSLGQGLEFLIYFQGNSAPDKSGLPSDRFSAERTGGSVSTLTIQRTQQEDSAVYLCASSQTWGSSYEQYFGPGTRLTVT.

This clonotype was seen many times. This chain uses TRBV6-6 with TRBJ1-3; unclear D gene. Germline-derived CDR1 and CDR2 are MNHNY and SVGAGI (reference sequence). The CDR3 spans 16 residues. V gave up 0 bases and J gave up 2 bases, with 11 bases separating them. CDR3 nucleotide sequence: TGTGCCAGCAGTTACTCCAGGACTGGAGCTGGAAACACCATATATTTT. Encoded protein: CASSYSRTGAGNTIYF.

Ten or more counts support this clonotype. The chain employs TRBV29-1 and TRBJ1-2; 8 bases agree with TRBD1. J gave up 2 bases and V 8 bases, and 7 bases lay outside the gene matches. CDR1 is SQVTM, CDR2 ANQGSEA, per germline. This CDR3 spans 13 amino acids. CDR3 nucleotides: TGCAGCTCCTGGGCAGGGGGCAACTATGGCTACACCTTC. Translated: CSSWAGGNYGYTF.

This clonotype came up many times. The chain recombines TRBV5-1 with TRBJ2-7; D tentatively fits TRBD1 or TRBD2 (5 bases each). The germline V gene has CDR1 SGHRS and CDR2 YFSETQ. The CDR3 totals 13 residues. Trimming shortened V by 4 bases and J by 2 bases, and 10 bases separated the two germline ends. CDR3 coding DNA: TGCGCCAGCAGCCGGGACGGAACCTACGAGCAGTACTTC. Translating it yields CASSRDGTYEQYF.

This clonotype was counted ten times or more. The chain carries TRBV6-5 and TRBJ2-1; 12 positions match TRBD2. Germline V gene data show CDR1 as MNHEY and CDR2 as SVGAGI. This CDR3 has 16 residues. V shed 6 bases, J shed 2 bases, and the junction held 5 bases outside the gene matches. The CDR3 DNA sequence: TGTGCCAGCAGCTCCGGACTAGCGGGGACCTACAATGAGCAGTTCTTC. It translates to CASSSGLAGTYNEQFF.

This clonotype was detected ten times or more. The CDR3 bases are TGCAGTGCTAGAGACCTGTTACTTGGGGCGGACACTGAAGCTTTCTTT. Amino acids: CSARDLLLGADTEAFF. This chain uses TRBV20-1 with TRBJ1-1, with a possible D match to TRBD1 (5 bases). Germline V gene sequence: CDR1 DFQATT, CDR2 SNEGSKA (reference sequence). The V end lost 0 bases, the J end lost 3 bases, and 17 bases lay between the germline ends. CDR3 length equals 16 residues.

This clonotype was observed many times. The chain is built from TRBV4-1 and TRBJ2-2, with no clear D. CDR1 MGHRA and CDR2 YSYEKL come from the germline V gene. There are 14 residues in the CDR3. V was trimmed by 2 bases and J by 6 bases, leaving 10 bases between them. The CDR3 nucleotides are TGCGCCAGCAGCCAAACGGACCCCGCCGGGGAGCTGTTTTTT. Its protein product is CASSQTDPAGELFF.

The sample holds many counts of this clonotype. V gene TRBV20-1 combines with J gene TRBJ1-1; tentatively, D is TRBD1 (5 bases). CDR3 length: 14 residues. V was cut by 6 bases and J by 3 bases, with 17 bases left in between. Germline V gives CDR1 DFQATT, CDR2 SNEGSKA (reference sequence). The CDR3 sequence is CSAPGGGADTEAFF. CDR3 nucleotide sequence: TGCAGTGCCCCCGGGGGAGGGGCAGACACTGAAGCTTTCTTT.

This clonotype was observed at least ten times. The gene calls are TRBV3-1 and TRBJ1-1; no reliable D call. From germline, CDR1 is LGHDT and CDR2 YNNKEL (reference sequence). This CDR3 is built from 12 residues. V was pared by 4 bases and J by 8 bases, with 11 bases between. This chain's CDR3 is CASSPPSKEAFF. The CDR3 nucleotides are TGTGCCAGCAGCCCACCGTCCAAGGAAGCTTTCTTT. Drawing the rest from reference TRBV3-1 and TRBJ1-1, the complete variable domain is DTAVSQTPKYLVTQMGNDKSIKCEQNLGHDTMYWYKQDSKKFLKIMFSYNNKELIINETVPNRFSPKSPDKAHLNLHINSLELGDSAVYFCASSPPSKEAFFGQGTRLTVV.

V and J are TRBV20-1 and TRBJ1-1; TRBD1 is a possible D gene (5 bases). The V and J ends lost 0 bases and 2 bases respectively, with 10 bases between them. Germline V gene sequence: CDR1 DFQATT, CDR2 SNEGSKA (reference sequence). The CDR3 length is 14 residues. The CDR3 DNA is TGCAGTGCTAGAGAAGAGACAGCTAACACTGAAGCTTTCTTT. Amino acids: CSAREETANTEAFF.

This clonotype appeared many times. This chain joins TRBV15 and TRBJ1-5; 11 bases agree with TRBD1. CDR1 is LNHNV, CDR2 YYDKDF, per germline (reference sequence). The CDR3 extends over 20 amino acids. Losses at the gene ends were 3 bases for V and 5 bases for J; bases not matched to a gene: 18. Here the CDR3 DNA reads TGTGCCACCAGCAGCACGATTGCGGGACAGGGGGTTTGCTGTTATCAGCCCCAGCATTTT. Translating it yields CATSSTIAGQGVCCYQPQHF. The whole variable domain, remainder taken from reference TRBV15 and TRBJ1-5, is DAMVIQNPRYQVTQFGKPVTLSCSQTLNHNVMYWYQQKSSQAPKLLFHYYDKDFNNEADTPDNFQSRRPNTSFCFLDIRSPGLGDTAMYLCATSSTIAGQGVCCYQPQHFGDGTRLSIL.

Ten or more counts support this clonotype. CDR3 residues: CSATTSSYNEQFF. As DNA, the CDR3 is TGCAGTGCCACGACGAGCTCCTACAATGAGCAGTTCTTC. The chain joins TRBV20-1 to TRBJ2-1; D ambiguous. Germline lookup yields CDR1 DFQATT and CDR2 SNEGSKA (reference sequence). Trimming pared 6 bases from V and 0 bases from J, leaving 9 bases between. The CDR3 is made up of 13 amino acids.

This clonotype was recorded at least ten times. This rearrangement joins TRBV12-3 or TRBV12-4 to TRBJ2-1, with TRBD1 matching 12 bases. V shed 4 bases, J shed 6 bases, and the junction held 7 bases outside the gene matches. The CDR3 runs to 16 residues. CDR3 sequence reads: CASSSTGTGGRNEQFF. The CDR3 region has the DNA TGTGCCAGCAGTTCAACCGGGACAGGGGGCCGCAATGAGCAGTTCTTC.

This clonotype appeared many times. The J gene is TRBJ1-1, the V gene TRBV6-5; D is ambiguous. In germline, CDR1 is MNHEY, CDR2 SVGAGI. V was shortened by 5 bases and J by 1 base, with 8 bases between the two germline ends. CDR3 length: 13 residues. The CDR3 DNA is TGTGCCAGCAGTAGACCTAGGAACACTGAAGCTTTCTTT. Translation: CASSRPRNTEAFF.

V usage is TRBV20-1 and J usage is TRBJ2-7; D is uncertain. Germline V lookup: CDR1 DFQATT, CDR2 SNEGSKA (reference sequence). V was trimmed by 4 bases and J by 5 bases, leaving 12 bases between them. The CDR3 extends over 12 amino acids. The CDR3 DNA is TGCAGTGCTAAGCCCCGTGGTAACGAGCAGTACTTC. It specifies CSAKPRGNEQYF.

This clonotype has at least ten counts. The chain has TRBV20-1 and TRBJ2-7, with a tentative D call TRBD1 (7 bases). Germline CDR1 is DFQATT and CDR2 is SNEGSKA (reference sequence). V was shortened by 5 bases and J by 6 bases, with 17 bases between the two germline ends. The CDR3 sequence is 13 residues long. CDR3 in amino acids: CSAGKRGRGEQYF. CDR3 in DNA: TGCAGTGCTGGGAAGAGGGGGCGGGGCGAGCAGTACTTC.

This clonotype was seen at least ten times. The chain recombines TRBV6-6 with TRBJ2-2; TRBD2 matches 9 bases. The J segment lost 6 bases and the V segment lost 2 bases, leaving 10 bases of the junction unmatched. CDR3 length: 17 amino acids. From germline, CDR1 is MNHNY and CDR2 SVGAGI (reference sequence). CDR3 DNA: TGTGCCAGCAGTTACCCTGCGGGGGGGTTGGAGGCCGGGGAGCTGTTTTTT. This encodes CASSYPAGGLEAGELFF.

This chain links TRBV20-1 with TRBJ1-2; tentatively, D is TRBD1 (5 bases). Deletions cut 8 bases from V and 4 bases from J, with 11 bases between. The CDR3 runs to 11 residues. Per germline, CDR1 DFQATT and CDR2 SNEGSKA (reference sequence). CDR3 residues: CSHRQGYGYTF. The CDR3 nucleotides read TGCAGTCATAGGCAGGGCTATGGCTACACCTTC.

The table lists this clonotype with a few counts. The rearrangement joins TRBV11-2 to TRBJ2-1; tentative D call: TRBD2 (6 bases). CDR3 size: 13 residues. Germline-derived CDR1 and CDR2 are SGHAT and FQNNGV. The germline V and J ends were trimmed by 5 bases and 12 bases, with 17 bases remaining between them. CDR3 region: CASSLGTSGGQFF. The CDR3, as DNA: TGTGCCAGCAGCCTCGGGACTTCCGGAGGGCAGTTCTTC.

Ten or more counts support this clonotype. CDR3 amino acids: CASSPPGGPGEQYF. CDR3 nucleotides: TGTGCCAGCAGTCCTCCGGGGGGGCCGGGCGAGCAGTACTTC. The chain joins TRBV12-3 or TRBV12-4 to TRBJ2-7, with 8 bases aligning to TRBD2. CDR3 size: 14 residues. J gave up 6 bases and V 5 bases, and 9 bases lay outside the gene matches.

This clonotype was seen many times. This rearrangement joins TRBV5-6 to TRBJ2-2; 8 bases line up with TRBD1. CDR1 is SGHDT, CDR2 YYEEEE, per germline. V dropped 5 bases and J dropped 7; count of bases not matched to a gene: 4. The CDR3 length is 13 residues. The DNA of the CDR3 is TGTGCCAGCAGAGGACAGGGTGGCGGGGAGCTGTTTTTT. Translation: CASRGQGGGELFF.

This clonotype was picked up many times. The chain couples TRBV20-1 to TRBJ1-3; 7 bases agree with TRBD1. This CDR3 comprises 13 residues. The J segment lost 3 bases and the V segment lost 2 bases, leaving 1 base of the junction unmatched. Germline V CDR1 and CDR2: DFQATT, SNEGSKA (reference sequence). CDR3 protein: CSARPGGGNTIYF. CDR3 coding DNA: TGCAGTGCTAGACCAGGGGGTGGAAACACCATATATTTT.

This clonotype showed up many times. This chain connects TRBV20-1 to TRBJ1-5, with no clear D. V was clipped by 5 bases and J by 2 bases, with 13 bases between them. This CDR3 is 14 amino acids long. Germline lookup yields CDR1 DFQATT and CDR2 SNEGSKA (reference sequence). This CDR3 reads CSAGRGEGNQPQHF. CDR3 nucleotide sequence: TGCAGTGCTGGGCGGGGTGAAGGCAATCAGCCCCAGCATTTT.